This entry describes one T cell receptor beta chain. TCRdb keeps only in-frame clones here, not all; method: immunoSEQ multiplex PCR. This sample has 34,000 or so clones, with roughly 91% found just once. The data derive from a study of T cell responses to AZD1222 COVID-19 vaccine. On the study more broadly: The analysis combined second doses at about 4 or about 12 weeks.

The CDR3 totals 18 residues. Germline V gene data show CDR1 as SEHNR and CDR2 as FQNEAQ (reference sequence). Trimming took 2 bases from V and 2 from J; bases not matched to a gene: 14. The sample was peripheral blood, taken on day 0 of AZD1222 vaccination. This receptor was identified in an adult in good health. The chain uses TRBV7-9 and TRBJ1-2; 7 bases align to TRBD1. CDR3 sequence reads: CASSLSPSTSTGNYGYTF. CDR3 in DNA: TGTGCCAGCAGCTTATCCCCTTCCACCTCGACAGGGAACTATGGCTACACCTTC.